This TCR beta chain was captured by sequencing in a study of shared clonotypes between healthy human individuals. As concerns this clone: Its antigen is still unknown.

Germline V gene sequence: CDR1 MGHDK, CDR2 SYGVNS. The ends were cut back, 7 bases at V and 2 bases at J, with 14 bases in the middle. This CDR3 is 14 amino acids long. Some clones are missing from TCRdb's copy, which holds only in-frame ones; the method was immunoSEQ multiplex PCR. Of about 2,100,000 clones in the sample, 93% are singletons; the top ten hold around 1.7%. General observations from the study: Naive subsets tended to show greater estimated richness than memory subsets.

CD8 cells classed as naive were CD45RO-negative and positively selected for CCR7, excluding terminally differentiated effector memory CD45RA+ cells. The sample was naive CD8+ T cells from PBMCs. This sequence joins TRBV25-1 and TRBJ2-5; D ambiguous. The TCR comes from a man aged 18-30 years in good health. Some clones in this sample may be carry-over from other donors' samples. The CDR3 is CASKETETQETQYF. For the CDR3, the DNA is TGTGCCAGCAAAGAGACTGAAACGCAAGAGACCCAGTACTTC.